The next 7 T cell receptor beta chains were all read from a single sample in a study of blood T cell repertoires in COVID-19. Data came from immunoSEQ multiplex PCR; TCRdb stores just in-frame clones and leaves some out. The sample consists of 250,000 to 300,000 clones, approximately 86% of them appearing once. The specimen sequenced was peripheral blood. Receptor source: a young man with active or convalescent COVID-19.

The CDR3 loop reads CASSFSIPGQVVGFGPEKLFF. CDR3 nucleotides: TGTGCCAGCAGCTTCTCAATTCCAGGCCAGGTGGTGGGTTTTGGGCCTGAAAAACTGTTTTTT. The chain joins TRBV7-6 to TRBJ1-4; unclear D gene. The CDR3 length is 21 residues. The germline V gene has CDR1 SGHVS and CDR2 FNYEAQ. V lost 3 bases, J lost 7 bases, and 33 bases lay in between.

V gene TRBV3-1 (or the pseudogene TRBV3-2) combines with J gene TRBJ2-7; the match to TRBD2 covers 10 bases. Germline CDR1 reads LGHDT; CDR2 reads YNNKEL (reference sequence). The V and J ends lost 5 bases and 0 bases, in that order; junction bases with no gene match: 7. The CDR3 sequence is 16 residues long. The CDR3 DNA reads TGTGCCAGCAGCAGAAGTCTAGCGGGGGACTCCTACGAGCAGTACTTC. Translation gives CASSRSLAGDSYEQYF.

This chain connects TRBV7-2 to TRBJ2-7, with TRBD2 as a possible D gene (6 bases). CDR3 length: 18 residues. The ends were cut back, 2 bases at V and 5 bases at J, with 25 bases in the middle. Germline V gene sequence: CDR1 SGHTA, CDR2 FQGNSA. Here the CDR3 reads CASSLRGSTGTSIDEQYF. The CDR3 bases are TGTGCCAGCAGCTTAAGGGGCTCGACCGGGACTTCCATAGACGAGCAGTACTTC.

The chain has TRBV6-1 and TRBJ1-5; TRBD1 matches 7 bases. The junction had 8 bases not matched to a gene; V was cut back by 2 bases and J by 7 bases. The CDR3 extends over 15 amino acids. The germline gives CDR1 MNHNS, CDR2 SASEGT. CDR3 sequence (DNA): TGTGCCAGCAGTGAATCAGGGGGGTTTTTACAGCCCCAGCATTTT. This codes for CASSESGGFLQPQHF.

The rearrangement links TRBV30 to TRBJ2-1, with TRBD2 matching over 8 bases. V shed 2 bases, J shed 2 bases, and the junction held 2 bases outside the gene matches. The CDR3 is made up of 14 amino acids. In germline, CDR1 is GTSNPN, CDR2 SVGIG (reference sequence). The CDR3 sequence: CAWSFSGAYNEQFF. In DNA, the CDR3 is TGTGCCTGGAGTTTTAGCGGGGCCTACAATGAGCAGTTCTTC.

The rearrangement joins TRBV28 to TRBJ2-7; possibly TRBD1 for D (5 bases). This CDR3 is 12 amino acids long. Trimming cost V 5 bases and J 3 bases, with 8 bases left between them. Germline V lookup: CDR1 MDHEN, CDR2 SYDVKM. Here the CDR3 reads CASSSRDYEQYF. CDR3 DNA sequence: TGTGCCAGCAGTAGCAGGGACTACGAGCAGTACTTC.

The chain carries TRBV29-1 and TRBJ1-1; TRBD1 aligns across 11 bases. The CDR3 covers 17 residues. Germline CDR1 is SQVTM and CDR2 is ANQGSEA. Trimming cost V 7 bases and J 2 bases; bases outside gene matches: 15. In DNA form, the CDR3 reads TGCAGCGCAAACCGGGACAGGGGGTTGAGTTCCAACACTGAAGCTTTCTTT. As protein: CSANRDRGLSSNTEAFF. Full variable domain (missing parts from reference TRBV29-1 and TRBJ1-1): SAVISQKPSRDICQRGTSLTIQCQVDSQVTMMFWYRQQPGQSLTLIATANQGSEATYESGFVIDKFPISRPNLTFSTLTVSNMSPEDSSIYLCSANRDRGLSSNTEAFFGQGTRLTVV.